The 21 T cell receptor beta chains listed next were all sequenced from one sample in a study of T cells after yellow fever vaccination. Each CDR3 protein gets one entry after TCRdb re-called the 5' RACE reads with MiXCR. There are approximately 340,000 distinct CDR3 sequences in the sample; 8.5% to 9% occur only once, and 18% lies in the top ten. Sequencing used PBMCs, obtained on the day of the first yellow fever vaccination. These receptors all come from a man aged 18 to 29 who received the YFV17D yellow fever vaccine.

This clonotype has only one observation. The chain joins TRBV7-8 to TRBJ2-2; D might be TRBD1 (5 bases). Germline V lookup: CDR1 SGHVS, CDR2 FQNEAQ. This CDR3 region has 16 residues. Deletions cut 2 bases from V and 0 bases from J, with 10 bases between. Written as DNA, the CDR3 is TGTGCCAGCAGCTTAAGCGCCAGGGCGAACACCGGGGAGCTGTTTTTT. Its translation: CASSLSARANTGELFF.

This clonotype was seen only a few times. The gene calls are TRBV5-1 and TRBJ2-3, with TRBD2 matching over 7 bases. Germline CDR1 SGHRS, CDR2 YFSETQ. The junction had 7 bases not matched to a gene; V was cut back by 4 bases and J by 2 bases. The CDR3 has 15 amino acids. The CDR3 protein is CASSPRERDTDTQYF. DNA for the CDR3: TGCGCCAGCAGCCCAAGGGAGCGGGACACAGATACGCAGTATTTT.

This clonotype was picked up many times. The V gene is TRBV10-3, the J gene TRBJ2-3; D gene uncertain. This CDR3 has 15 amino acids. The V gene's germline CDR1 is ENHRY and CDR2 SYGVKD. V lost 8 bases and J 0 bases, leaving 15 bases between the germline ends. CDR3 coding DNA: TGTGCCATCGCAGCCCCTACTACTAGCACAGATACGCAGTATTTT. Translating gives CAIAAPTTSTDTQYF.

The chain is built from TRBV6-5 and TRBJ1-1, with D possibly matching TRBD1 (5 bases). The germline V gene encodes CDR1 MNHEY and CDR2 SVGAGI. V lost 5 bases to trimming and J lost 10 bases, with 32 bases between them. The CDR3 totals 18 residues. The CDR3 here is CASSHYTPSTFLRGRAFF. As DNA, the CDR3 is TGTGCCAGCAGTCATTATACTCCCTCCACCTTTCTGAGGGGAAGAGCTTTCTTT.

V and J are TRBV24-1 and TRBJ2-1; weak D call: TRBD1 (6 bases). CDR3 length: 15 amino acids. Germline CDR1 is KGHDR and CDR2 is SFDVKD. V was pared by 1 base and J by 3 bases, with 9 bases between. As DNA, the CDR3 is TGTGCCACCAGTGATTTCCGGGACAACTACAATGAGCAGTTCTTC. This codes for CATSDFRDNYNEQFF.

This clonotype has at least ten counts. The J gene is TRBJ1-6, the V gene TRBV6-5, with 7 bases lining up with TRBD1. The CDR3 is 13 residues long. The V and J ends lost 6 bases and 7 bases, in that order; junction bases with no gene match: 3. Per the germline V gene, CDR1 is MNHEY and CDR2 is SVGAGI. In DNA form, the CDR3 reads TGTGCCAGCAGGTTACAGGGGAATTCACCCCTCCACTTT. Encoded protein: CASRLQGNSPLHF.

The genes are TRBV6-1 and TRBJ2-1; D may be TRBD2 (5 bases). V dropped 7 bases and J dropped 9 bases, with 10 bases sitting between them. This CDR3 region has 11 residues. Germline V gives CDR1 MNHNS, CDR2 SASEGT. The CDR3 reads CASMKSGEQFF. For the CDR3, the DNA is TGTGCCAGCATGAAGAGCGGTGAGCAGTTCTTC.

This clonotype was counted at least ten times. This sequence joins TRBV5-1 and TRBJ1-2; D is perhaps TRBD1 (5 bases). CDR3 size: 13 residues. Germline-derived CDR1 and CDR2 are SGHRS and YFSETQ. V lost 7 bases to trimming and J lost 2 bases, with 12 bases between them. CDR3: CASAVGGNYGYTF. DNA for the CDR3: TGCGCCAGCGCGGTCGGGGGAAACTATGGCTACACCTTC.

This clonotype was seen at least ten times. This chain uses TRBV7-2 with TRBJ2-1, with D possibly TRBD2 on 5 matching bases. V lost 0 bases and J lost 10, with 13 bases in between. Germline values: CDR1 SGHTA, CDR2 FQGNSA. The CDR3 covers 14 residues. The CDR3 loop reads CASSLAVNREEQFF. CDR3 nucleotides: TGTGCCAGCAGCTTAGCGGTAAACCGGGAAGAGCAGTTCTTC.

This clonotype has ten or more counts. The rearrangement joins TRBV5-6 to TRBJ2-2; 8 bases fit TRBD2. The germline CDR1 and CDR2 sequences are SGHDT and YYEEEE. CDR3 size: 13 residues. J lost 6 bases, V lost 4 bases, and 2 bases had no gene match. Here the CDR3 DNA reads TGTGCCAGCAGCCGGGGGGGTTCCGGGGAGCTGTTTTTT. Protein sequence: CASSRGGSGELFF.

The genes are TRBV7-8 and TRBJ1-6; D may be TRBD1 (6 bases). The CDR3 has 17 amino acids. Germline-derived CDR1 and CDR2 are SGHVS and FQNEAQ. Trimming took off 5 bases at V and 0 bases at J, with 14 bases between the two ends. The CDR3 DNA is TGTGCCAGCAGCCCGATCGGGACAAGCTCCTATAATTCACCCCTCCACTTT. Its translation: CASSPIGTSSYNSPLHF.

The chain is built from TRBV7-9 and TRBJ2-5; D is undetermined. The germline V gene encodes CDR1 SEHNR and CDR2 FQNEAQ (reference sequence). There are 14 residues in the CDR3. Trimming took 3 bases from V and 5 from J, leaving 13 bases between them. The CDR3 reads CASSFDQHRETQYF. The CDR3 DNA reads as TGTGCCAGCAGCTTCGACCAGCATCGGGAGACCCAGTACTTC.

Only a few counts were recorded for this clonotype. The rearrangement links TRBV6-5 to TRBJ2-1; D might be TRBD1 (6 bases). Per the germline V gene, CDR1 is MNHEY and CDR2 is SVGAGI. The CDR3 sequence is 13 residues long. The germline V and J ends were trimmed by 4 bases and 4 bases, with 8 bases remaining between them. The CDR3 reads CASSSRGYNEQFF. The DNA of the CDR3 is TGTGCCAGCAGTTCCAGGGGATACAATGAGCAGTTCTTC.

The chain joins TRBV11-2 to TRBJ2-1; a possible D gene is TRBD2 (6 bases). CDR3 length equals 16 residues. V was shortened by 0 bases and J by 2 bases, with 11 bases between the two germline ends. Germline lookup yields CDR1 SGHAT and CDR2 FQNNGV. CDR3 DNA: TGTGCCAGCAGCTTAGATTGGGGGAGGACCTACAATGAGCAGTTCTTC. Translated, it gives CASSLDWGRTYNEQFF.

The rearrangement uses TRBV7-9 and TRBJ2-2; no clear D gene. The germline V and J ends were trimmed by 2 bases and 4 bases, with 14 bases remaining between them. The CDR3 runs 16 residues. Germline assignment: CDR1 SEHNR and CDR2 FQNEAQ (reference sequence). Here the CDR3 DNA reads TGTGCCAGCAGCTTAACTGGTCTTCGCAGCACCGGGGAGCTGTTTTTT. It yields the protein CASSLTGLRSTGELFF.

This chain joins TRBV6-4 and TRBJ2-1; 11 bases are a match to TRBD1. J gave up 7 bases and V 4 bases, and 6 bases lay outside the gene matches. The CDR3 covers 15 residues. Per the germline V gene, CDR1 is MRHNA and CDR2 is SNTAGT. The CDR3 nucleotides are TGTGCCAGCAGTGTGGACAGGGGGCCGAGAAATGAGCAGTTCTTC. It encodes CASSVDRGPRNEQFF.

This chain links TRBV7-9 with TRBJ2-5; D is unresolved. CDR3 length: 14 residues. The ends were cut back, 1 base at V and 2 bases at J, with 8 bases in the middle. The germline gives CDR1 SEHNR, CDR2 FQNEAQ (reference sequence). In nucleotides, the CDR3 is TGTGCCAGCAGCTTAGTGCCGGAACAAGAGACCCAGTACTTC. This translates into CASSLVPEQETQYF.

This clonotype was observed a handful of times. The chain is built from TRBV3-1 and TRBJ2-1; possible D gene TRBD2, 5 bases. The CDR3 runs to 13 residues. Germline loops: CDR1 LGHDT, CDR2 YNNKEL (reference sequence). The V and J ends lost 0 bases and 6 bases respectively, with 6 bases between them. DNA of the CDR3: TGTGCCAGCAGCCAAGAAACTAGCAATGAGCAGTTCTTC. This translates into CASSQETSNEQFF.

This clonotype was counted a few times. This rearrangement joins TRBV6-5 to TRBJ2-7; D is perhaps TRBD1 (5 bases). The germline V gene encodes CDR1 MNHEY and CDR2 SVGAGI. V was clipped by 0 bases and J by 6 bases, with 9 bases between them. CDR3 size: 13 residues. The DNA of the CDR3 is TGTGCCAGCAGTTACTCGGGCCAGGGCGAGCAGTACTTC. It translates to CASSYSGQGEQYF.

This clonotype was seen a few times. The V gene is TRBV18, the J gene TRBJ1-6; D is unresolved. This CDR3 region has 16 residues. Germline V gene sequence: CDR1 KGHSH, CDR2 LQKENI. Trimming cost V 4 bases and J 5 bases, with 15 bases left between them. The DNA for the CDR3 is TGTGCCAGCTCACTGCGGTCCGGACGGGATAATTCACCCCTCCACTTT. This translates into CASSLRSGRDNSPLHF.

This clonotype was seen a handful of times. The chain carries TRBV5-1 and TRBJ1-3; D is ambiguous. This CDR3 has 14 amino acids. CDR1 is SGHRS and CDR2 is YFSETQ in the germline V gene. The V end lost 5 bases, the J end lost 0 bases, and 9 bases lay between the germline ends. The CDR3 sequence: CASSPGDSGNTIYF. Written as DNA, the CDR3 is TGCGCCAGCAGTCCGGGCGACTCTGGAAACACCATATATTTT.